The clone carrying this TCR beta chain has more than one count but fewer than ten. The target antigen is unknown. The data were obtained in a study of cytomegalovirus exposure and HLA in healthy donors. Researchers ran the PCR with 60 Vbeta and 13 Jbeta primers. The data were produced by immunoSEQ multiplex PCR, yet TCRdb's version contains in-frame clones alone and is incomplete. The sample has about 200,000 clones, around 90% seen once; the top ten hold roughly 1.8%. Study-wide points: Links to common viral pathogens appeared, in a later analysis, for several of the most significant clusters. Later analysis demonstrated an association between a missense DCLRE1C variant and TCR beta V- and J-gene trimming. Earlier analysis yielded a pattern in which most TCR beta V segments were productive about 87% or about 30% of the time.

The CDR3 is made up of 15 amino acids. The V gene end was trimmed by 1 base and the J gene end by 4 bases; junction bases not matched to a gene: 3. Germline CDR1 reads SNHLY; CDR2 reads FYNNEI. Source material: PBMCs. The chain is built from TRBV2 and TRBJ2-1; 8 nucleotides line up with TRBD1. This sequence was found in a woman aged 18 to 35 in good health and CMV-seronegative. This chain's CDR3 is CASSEGQGAYNEQFF. As DNA, the CDR3 is TGTGCCAGCAGTGAAGGGCAGGGGGCTTACAATGAGCAGTTCTTC.